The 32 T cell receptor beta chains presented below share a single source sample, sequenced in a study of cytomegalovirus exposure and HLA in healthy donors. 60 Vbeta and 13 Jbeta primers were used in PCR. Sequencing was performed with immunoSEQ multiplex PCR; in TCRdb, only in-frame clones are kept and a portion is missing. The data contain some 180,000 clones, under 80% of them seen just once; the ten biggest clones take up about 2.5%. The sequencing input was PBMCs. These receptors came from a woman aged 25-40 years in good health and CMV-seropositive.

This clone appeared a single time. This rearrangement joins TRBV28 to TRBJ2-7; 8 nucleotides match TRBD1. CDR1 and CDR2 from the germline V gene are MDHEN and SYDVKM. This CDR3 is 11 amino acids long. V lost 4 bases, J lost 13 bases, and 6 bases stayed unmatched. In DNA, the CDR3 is TGTGCCAGCAGTTCCCAGGACAGGGTCTACTTC. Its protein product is CASSSQDRVYF.

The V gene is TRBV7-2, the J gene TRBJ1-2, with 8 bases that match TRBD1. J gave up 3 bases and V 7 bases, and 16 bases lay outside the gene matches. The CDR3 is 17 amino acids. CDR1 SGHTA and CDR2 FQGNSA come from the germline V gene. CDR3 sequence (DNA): TGTGCCAGCAAACCAGGGGGCAGTGGGACTGGTGACTATGGCTACACCTTC. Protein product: CASKPGGSGTGDYGYTF.

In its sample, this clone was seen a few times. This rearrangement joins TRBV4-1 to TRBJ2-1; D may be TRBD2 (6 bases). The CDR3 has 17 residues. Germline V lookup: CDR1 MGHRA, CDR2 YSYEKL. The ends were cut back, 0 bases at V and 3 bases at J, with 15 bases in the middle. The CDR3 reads CASSQDAGRGSYNEQFF. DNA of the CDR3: TGCGCCAGCAGCCAAGATGCGGGACGGGGAAGCTACAATGAGCAGTTCTTC.

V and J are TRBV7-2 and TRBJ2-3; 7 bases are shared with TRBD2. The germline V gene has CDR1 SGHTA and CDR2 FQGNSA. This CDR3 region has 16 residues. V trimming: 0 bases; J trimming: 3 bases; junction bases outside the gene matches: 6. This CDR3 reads CASSLAGGRWTDTQYF. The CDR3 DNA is TGTGCCAGCAGCTTAGCCGGGGGGAGATGGACAGATACGCAGTATTTT. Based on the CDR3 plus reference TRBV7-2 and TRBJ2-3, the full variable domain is GAGVSQSPSNKVTEKGKDVELRCDPISGHTALYWYRQSLGQGLEFLIYFQGNSAPDKSGLPSDRFSAERTGGSVSTLTIQRTQQEDSAVYLCASSLAGGRWTDTQYFGPGTRLTVL.

The CDR3 DNA is TGTGCCAGCAGGTCGGGACTAATTTACGAGCAGTACTTC. Protein product: CASRSGLIYEQYF. The chain employs TRBV27 and TRBJ2-7, with 7 positions matching TRBD2. V dropped 6 bases and J dropped 4; count of bases not matched to a gene: 6. Germline CDR1 and CDR2: MNHEY and SMNVEV (reference sequence). This CDR3 has 13 amino acids.

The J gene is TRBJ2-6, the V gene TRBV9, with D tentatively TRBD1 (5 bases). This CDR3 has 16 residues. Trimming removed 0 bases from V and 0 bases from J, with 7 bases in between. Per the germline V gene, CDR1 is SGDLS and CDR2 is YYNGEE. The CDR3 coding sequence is TGTGCCAGCAGCGTAGGTAGGGGCTCTGGGGCCAACGTCCTGACTTTC. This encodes CASSVGRGSGANVLTF.

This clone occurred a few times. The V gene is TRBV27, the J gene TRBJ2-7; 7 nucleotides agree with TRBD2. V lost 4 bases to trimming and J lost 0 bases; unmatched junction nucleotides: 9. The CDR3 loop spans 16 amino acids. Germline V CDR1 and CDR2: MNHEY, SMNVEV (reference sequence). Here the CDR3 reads CASSSHLSGASYEQYF. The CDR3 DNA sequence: TGTGCCAGCAGTTCCCATTTAAGCGGGGCCTCCTACGAGCAGTACTTC.

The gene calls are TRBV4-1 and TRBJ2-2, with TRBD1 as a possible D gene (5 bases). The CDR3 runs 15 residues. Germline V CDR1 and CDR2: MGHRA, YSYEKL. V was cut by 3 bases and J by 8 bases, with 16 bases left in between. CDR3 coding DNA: TGCGCCAGCAGCCAGGGGCACCCACGGACGGGGGAGCTGTTTTTT. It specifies CASSQGHPRTGELFF.

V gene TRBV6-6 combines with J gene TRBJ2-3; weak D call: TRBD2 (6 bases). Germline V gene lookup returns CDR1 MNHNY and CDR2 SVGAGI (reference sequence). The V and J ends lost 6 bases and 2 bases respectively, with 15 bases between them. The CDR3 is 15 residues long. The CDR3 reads CASSPPGGLTDTQYF. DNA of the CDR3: TGTGCCAGCAGCCCCCCCGGGGGACTCACAGATACGCAGTATTTT.

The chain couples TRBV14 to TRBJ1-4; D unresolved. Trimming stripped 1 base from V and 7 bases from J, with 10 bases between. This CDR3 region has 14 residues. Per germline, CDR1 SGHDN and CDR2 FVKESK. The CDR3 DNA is TGTGCCAGCAGCCAAGCCGGACTTGGTGAAAAACTGTTTTTT. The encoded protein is CASSQAGLGEKLFF.

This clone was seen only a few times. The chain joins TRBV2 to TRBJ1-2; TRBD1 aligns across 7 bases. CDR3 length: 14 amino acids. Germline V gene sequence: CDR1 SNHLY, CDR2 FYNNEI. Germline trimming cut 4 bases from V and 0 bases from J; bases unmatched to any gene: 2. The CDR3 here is CASSGTGANYGYTF. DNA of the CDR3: TGTGCCAGCAGTGGTACAGGGGCTAACTATGGCTACACCTTC.

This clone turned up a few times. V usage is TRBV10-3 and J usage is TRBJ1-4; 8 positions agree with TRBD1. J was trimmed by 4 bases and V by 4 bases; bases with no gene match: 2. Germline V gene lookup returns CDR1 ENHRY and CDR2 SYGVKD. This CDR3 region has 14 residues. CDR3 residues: CAISAGGNNEKLFF. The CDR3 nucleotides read TGTGCCATCAGTGCAGGGGGCAATAATGAAAAACTGTTTTTT.

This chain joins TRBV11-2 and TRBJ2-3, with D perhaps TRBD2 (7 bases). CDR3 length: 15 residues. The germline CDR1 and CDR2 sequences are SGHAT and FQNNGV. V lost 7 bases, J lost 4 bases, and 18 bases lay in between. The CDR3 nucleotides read TGTGCCAGCATCGAAGGGGGGGGCCGTCCAGATACGCAGTATTTT. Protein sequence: CASIEGGGRPDTQYF. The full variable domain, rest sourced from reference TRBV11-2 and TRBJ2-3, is EAGVAQSPRYKIIEKRQSVAFWCNPISGHATLYWYQQILGQGPKLLIQFQNNGVVDDSQLPKDRFSAERLKGVDSTLKIQPAKLEDSAVYLCASIEGGGRPDTQYFGPGTRLTVL.

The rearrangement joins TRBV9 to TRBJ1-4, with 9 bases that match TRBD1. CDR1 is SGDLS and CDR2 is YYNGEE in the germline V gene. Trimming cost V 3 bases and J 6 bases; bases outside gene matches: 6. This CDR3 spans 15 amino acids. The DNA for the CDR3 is TGTGCCAGCAGCGCGACAGGGGGTTCGCATGAAAAACTGTTTTTT. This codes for CASSATGGSHEKLFF.

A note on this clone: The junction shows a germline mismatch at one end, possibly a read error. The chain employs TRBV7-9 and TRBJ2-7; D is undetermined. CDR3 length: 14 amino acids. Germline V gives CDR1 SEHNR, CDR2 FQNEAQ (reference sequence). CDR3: CSSSPPLGAYEQYF. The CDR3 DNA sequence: TGTTCCAGCAGCCCCCCCCTTGGAGCCTACGAGCAGTACTTC.

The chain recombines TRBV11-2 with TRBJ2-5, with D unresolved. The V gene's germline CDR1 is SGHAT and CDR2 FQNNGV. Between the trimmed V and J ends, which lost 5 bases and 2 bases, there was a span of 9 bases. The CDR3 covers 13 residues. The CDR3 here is CASSADTQETQYF. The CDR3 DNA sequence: TGTGCCAGCAGCGCTGACACTCAAGAGACCCAGTACTTC.

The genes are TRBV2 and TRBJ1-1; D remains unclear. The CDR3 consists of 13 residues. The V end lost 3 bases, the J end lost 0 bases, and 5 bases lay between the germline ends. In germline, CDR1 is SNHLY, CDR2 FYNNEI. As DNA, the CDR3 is TGTGCCAGCAGTGATGAGTTGAACACTGAAGCTTTCTTT. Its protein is CASSDELNTEAFF.

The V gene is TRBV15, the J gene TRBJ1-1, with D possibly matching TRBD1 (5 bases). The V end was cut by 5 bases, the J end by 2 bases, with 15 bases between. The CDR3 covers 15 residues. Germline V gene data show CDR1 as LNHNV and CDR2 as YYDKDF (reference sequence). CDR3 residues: CATSSRRAVNTEAFF. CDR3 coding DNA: TGTGCCACCAGCTCGCGCAGGGCAGTTAACACTGAAGCTTTCTTT.

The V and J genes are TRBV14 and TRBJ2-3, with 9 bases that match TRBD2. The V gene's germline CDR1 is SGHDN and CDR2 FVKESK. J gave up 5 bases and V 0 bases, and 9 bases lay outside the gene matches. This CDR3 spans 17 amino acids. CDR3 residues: CASSQDRRGGGRDTQYF. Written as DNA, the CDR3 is TGTGCCAGCAGCCAAGACCGGCGGGGGGGCGGAAGAGATACGCAGTATTTT.

CDR3 nucleotide sequence: TGTGCCAGCAGGAGGGGGGGTGGTTCCTACGAGCAGTACTTC. Its translation is CASRRGGGSYEQYF. The gene calls are TRBV28 and TRBJ2-7; D perhaps matches TRBD2 (7 bases). CDR3 size: 14 residues. Germline V gives CDR1 MDHEN, CDR2 SYDVKM. Trimming took off 6 bases at V and 1 base at J, with 13 bases between the two ends.

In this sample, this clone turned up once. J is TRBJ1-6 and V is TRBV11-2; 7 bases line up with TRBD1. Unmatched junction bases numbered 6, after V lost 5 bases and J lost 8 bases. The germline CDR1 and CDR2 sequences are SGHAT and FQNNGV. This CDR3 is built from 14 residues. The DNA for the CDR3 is TGTGCCAGCAGCCTCACCGGGACAGATTCACCCCTCCACTTT. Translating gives CASSLTGTDSPLHF.

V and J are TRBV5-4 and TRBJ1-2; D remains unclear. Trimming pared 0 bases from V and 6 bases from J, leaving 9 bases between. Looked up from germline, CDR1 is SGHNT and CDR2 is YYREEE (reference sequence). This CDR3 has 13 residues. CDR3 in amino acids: CASSLVGRNGYTF. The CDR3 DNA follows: TGTGCCAGCAGCTTGGTCGGGAGGAATGGCTACACCTTC. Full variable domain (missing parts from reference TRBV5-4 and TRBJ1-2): ETGVTQSPTHLIKTRGQQVTLRCSSQSGHNTVSWYQQALGQGPQFIFQYYREEENGRGNFPPRFSGLQFPNYSSELNVNALELDDSALYLCASSLVGRNGYTFGSGTRLTVV.

CDR3 coding DNA: TGCGCCAGCAGCTTGGTACCTAGCGGGGCGTACAATGAGCAGTTCTTC. The encoded protein is CASSLVPSGAYNEQFF. The V gene is TRBV5-1, the J gene TRBJ2-1; 9 bases are shared with TRBD2. Looked up from germline, CDR1 is SGHRS and CDR2 is YFSETQ. The CDR3 is 16 amino acids. V dropped 0 bases and J dropped 4; count of bases not matched to a gene: 5.

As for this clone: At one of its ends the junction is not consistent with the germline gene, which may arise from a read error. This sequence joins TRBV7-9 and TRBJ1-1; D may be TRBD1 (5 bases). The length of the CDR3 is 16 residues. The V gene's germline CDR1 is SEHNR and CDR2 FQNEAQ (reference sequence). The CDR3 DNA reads TGTTCCAGCAGCCCCTTGGGGGAGGGACTGAACACTGAAGCTTTCTTT. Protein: CSSSPLGEGLNTEAFF.

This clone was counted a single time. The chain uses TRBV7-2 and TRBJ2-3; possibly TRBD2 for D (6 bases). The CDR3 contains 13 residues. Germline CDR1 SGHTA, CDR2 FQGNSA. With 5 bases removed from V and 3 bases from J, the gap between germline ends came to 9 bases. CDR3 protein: CASSPGVTDTQYF. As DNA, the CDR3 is TGTGCCAGCAGCCCGGGGGTTACAGATACGCAGTATTTT.

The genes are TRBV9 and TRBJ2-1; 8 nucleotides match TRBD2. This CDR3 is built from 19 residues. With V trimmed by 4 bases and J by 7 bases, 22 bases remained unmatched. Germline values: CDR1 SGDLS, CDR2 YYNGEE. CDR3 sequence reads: CASSSPSRTRTSRGNEQFF. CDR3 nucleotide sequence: TGTGCCAGCAGCTCCCCGAGTAGAACGAGGACTAGCAGGGGTAATGAGCAGTTCTTC.

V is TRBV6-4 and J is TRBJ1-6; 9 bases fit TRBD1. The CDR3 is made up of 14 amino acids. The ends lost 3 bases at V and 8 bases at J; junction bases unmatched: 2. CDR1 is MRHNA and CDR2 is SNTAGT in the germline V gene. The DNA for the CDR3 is TGTGCCAGCAGTGAAGGGACAGGGTATTCACCCCTCCACTTT. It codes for CASSEGTGYSPLHF.

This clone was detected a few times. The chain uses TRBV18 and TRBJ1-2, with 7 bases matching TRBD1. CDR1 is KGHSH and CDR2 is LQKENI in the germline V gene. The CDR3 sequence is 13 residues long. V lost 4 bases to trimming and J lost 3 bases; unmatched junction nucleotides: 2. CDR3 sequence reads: CASSRQGDYGYTF. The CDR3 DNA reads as TGTGCCAGCTCACGACAGGGAGACTATGGCTACACCTTC.

The CDR3 reads CASSLVYSYEQYF. DNA for the CDR3: TGTGCCAGCAGCTTAGTTTACTCCTACGAGCAGTACTTC. This rearrangement joins TRBV7-8 to TRBJ2-7; no reliable D call. The length of the CDR3 is 13 residues. The V gene's germline CDR1 is SGHVS and CDR2 FQNEAQ. Trimming cost V 1 base and J 0 bases, with 4 bases left between them.

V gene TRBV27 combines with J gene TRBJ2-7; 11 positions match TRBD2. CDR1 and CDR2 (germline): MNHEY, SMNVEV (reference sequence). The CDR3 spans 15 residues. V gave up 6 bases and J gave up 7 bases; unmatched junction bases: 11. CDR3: CASRLSGGAVWEQYF. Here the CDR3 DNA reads TGTGCCAGCAGACTTAGCGGGGGGGCCGTATGGGAGCAGTACTTC.

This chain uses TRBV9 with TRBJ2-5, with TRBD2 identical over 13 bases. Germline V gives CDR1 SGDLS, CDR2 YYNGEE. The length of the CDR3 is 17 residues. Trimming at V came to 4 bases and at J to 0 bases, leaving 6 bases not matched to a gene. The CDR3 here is CASSRLAGGSYQETQYF. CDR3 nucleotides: TGTGCCAGCAGCAGACTAGCGGGGGGATCGTACCAAGAGACCCAGTACTTC.

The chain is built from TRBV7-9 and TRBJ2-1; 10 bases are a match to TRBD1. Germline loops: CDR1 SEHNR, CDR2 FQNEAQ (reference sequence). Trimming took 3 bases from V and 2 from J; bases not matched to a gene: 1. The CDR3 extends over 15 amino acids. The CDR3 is CASSFGTGAYNEQFF. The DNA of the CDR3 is TGTGCCAGCAGCTTCGGGACAGGGGCCTACAATGAGCAGTTCTTC. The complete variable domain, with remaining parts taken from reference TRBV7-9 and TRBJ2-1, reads DTGVSQNPRHKITKRGQNVTFRCDPISEHNRLYWYRQTLGQGPEFLTYFQNEAQLEKSRLLSDRFSAERPKGSFSTLEIQRTEQGDSAMYLCASSFGTGAYNEQFFGPGTRLTVL.